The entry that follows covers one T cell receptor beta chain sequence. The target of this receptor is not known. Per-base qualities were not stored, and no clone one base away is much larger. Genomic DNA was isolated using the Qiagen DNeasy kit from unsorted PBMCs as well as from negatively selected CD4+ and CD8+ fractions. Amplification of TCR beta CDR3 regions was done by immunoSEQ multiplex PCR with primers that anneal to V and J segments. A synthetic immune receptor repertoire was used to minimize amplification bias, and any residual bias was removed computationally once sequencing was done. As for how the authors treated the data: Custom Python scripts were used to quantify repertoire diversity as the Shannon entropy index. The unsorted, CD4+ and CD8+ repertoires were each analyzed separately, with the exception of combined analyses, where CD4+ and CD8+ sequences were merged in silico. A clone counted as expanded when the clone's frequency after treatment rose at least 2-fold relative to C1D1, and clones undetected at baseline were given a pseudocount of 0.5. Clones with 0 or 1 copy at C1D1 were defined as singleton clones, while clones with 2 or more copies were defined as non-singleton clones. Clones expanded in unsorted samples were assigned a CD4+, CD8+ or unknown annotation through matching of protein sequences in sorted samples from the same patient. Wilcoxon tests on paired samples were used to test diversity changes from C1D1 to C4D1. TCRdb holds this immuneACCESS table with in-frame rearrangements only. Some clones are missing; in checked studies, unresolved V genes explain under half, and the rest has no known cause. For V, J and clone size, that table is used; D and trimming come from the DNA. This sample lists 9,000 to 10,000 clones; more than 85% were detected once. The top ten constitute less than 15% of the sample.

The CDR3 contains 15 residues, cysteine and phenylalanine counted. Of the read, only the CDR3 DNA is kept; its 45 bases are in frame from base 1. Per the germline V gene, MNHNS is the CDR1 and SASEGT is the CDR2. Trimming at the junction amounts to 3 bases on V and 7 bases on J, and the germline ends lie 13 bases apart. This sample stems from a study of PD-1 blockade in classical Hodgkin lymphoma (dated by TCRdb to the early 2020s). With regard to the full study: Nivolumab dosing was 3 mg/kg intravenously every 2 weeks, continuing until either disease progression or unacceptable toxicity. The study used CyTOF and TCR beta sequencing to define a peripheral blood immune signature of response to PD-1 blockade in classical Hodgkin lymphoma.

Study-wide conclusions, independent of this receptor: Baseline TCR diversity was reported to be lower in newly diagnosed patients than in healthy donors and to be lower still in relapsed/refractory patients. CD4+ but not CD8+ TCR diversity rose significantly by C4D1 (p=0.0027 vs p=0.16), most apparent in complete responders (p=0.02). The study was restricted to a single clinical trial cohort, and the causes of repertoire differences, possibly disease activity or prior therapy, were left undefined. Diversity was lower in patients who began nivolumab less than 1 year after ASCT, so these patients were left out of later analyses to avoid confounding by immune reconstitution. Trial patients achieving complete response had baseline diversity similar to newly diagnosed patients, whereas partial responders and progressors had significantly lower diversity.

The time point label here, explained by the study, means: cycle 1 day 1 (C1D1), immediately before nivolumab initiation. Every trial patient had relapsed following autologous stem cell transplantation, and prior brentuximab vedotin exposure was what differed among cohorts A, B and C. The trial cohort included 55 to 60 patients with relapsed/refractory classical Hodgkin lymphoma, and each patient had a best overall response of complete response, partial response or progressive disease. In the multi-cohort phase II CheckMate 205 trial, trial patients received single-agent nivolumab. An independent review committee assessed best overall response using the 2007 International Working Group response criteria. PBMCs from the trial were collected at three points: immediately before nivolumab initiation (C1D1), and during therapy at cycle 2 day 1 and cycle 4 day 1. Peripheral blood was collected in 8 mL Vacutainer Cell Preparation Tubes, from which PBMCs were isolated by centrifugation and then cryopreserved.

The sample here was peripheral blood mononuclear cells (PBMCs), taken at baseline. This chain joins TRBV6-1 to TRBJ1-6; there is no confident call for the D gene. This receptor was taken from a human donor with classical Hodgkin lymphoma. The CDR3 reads CASSDVGRPNSPLHF. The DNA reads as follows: TGTGCCAGCAGTGACGTGGGCCGTCCAAATTCACCCCTCCACTTT.